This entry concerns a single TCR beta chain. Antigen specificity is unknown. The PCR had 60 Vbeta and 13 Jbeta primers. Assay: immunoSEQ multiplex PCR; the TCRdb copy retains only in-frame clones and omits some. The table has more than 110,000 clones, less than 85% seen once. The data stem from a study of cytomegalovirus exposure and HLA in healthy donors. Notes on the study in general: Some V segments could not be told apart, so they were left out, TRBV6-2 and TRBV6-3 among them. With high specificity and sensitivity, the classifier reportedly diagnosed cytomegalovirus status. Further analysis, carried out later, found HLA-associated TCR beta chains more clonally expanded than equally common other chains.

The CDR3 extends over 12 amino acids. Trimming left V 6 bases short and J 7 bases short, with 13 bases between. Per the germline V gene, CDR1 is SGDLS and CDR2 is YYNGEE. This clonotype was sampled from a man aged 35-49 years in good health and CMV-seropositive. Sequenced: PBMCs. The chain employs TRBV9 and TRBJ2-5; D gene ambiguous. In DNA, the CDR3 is TGTGCCAGCAAGTCGGAGTACGGGACCCAGTACTTC. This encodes CASKSEYGTQYF. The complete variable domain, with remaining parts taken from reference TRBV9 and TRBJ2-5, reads DSGVTQTPKHLITATGQRVTLRCSPRSGDLSVYWYQQSLDQGLQFLIQYYNGEERAKGNILERFSAQQFPDLHSELNLSSLELGDSALYFCASKSEYGTQYFGPGTRLLVL.